This is a list of T cell receptor beta chains from one sample in a study of blood T cell repertoires in COVID-19. Data came from immunoSEQ multiplex PCR; TCRdb stores just in-frame clones and leaves some out. The table has 200,000 to 250,000 clones, around 84% seen once. Sample: peripheral blood. The receptor set was obtained from a human donor in a cohort sampled during active COVID-19. The CDR3 runs from the conserved cysteine through the conserved F or W. D genes are given only for firm matches. Clone size is shown for a subset of rows, as once, few, many or a class of expanded clone.

TRBV25-1,TRBJ2-3,-,once,TGTGCCAGCAGTGATACAGGGGACTTAGACACGCAGTATTTT,CASSDTGDLDTQYF
TRBV6-6,TRBJ2-1,-,-,TGTGCCAGCAGTTCAAAGACAGCAAACTTGGATGAGCAGTTCTTC,CASSSKTANLDEQFF
TRBV27,TRBJ2-1,TRBD2,-,TGTGCCAGCAGCGACGGTCTGGGGACTAGCGGTTACAATGAGCAGTTCTTC,CASSDGLGTSGYNEQFF
TRBV7-2,TRBJ2-1,TRBD2,-,TGTGCCAGCAGCTCTCCACGGTCGACTAGCGGGAATGAGCAGTTCTTC,CASSSPRSTSGNEQFF
TRBV9,TRBJ2-7,TRBD2,-,TGTGCCAGCAGCGTAGCTTGGCGGGAGGGGAGCGAGCAGTACTTC,CASSVAWREGSEQYF
TRBV7-2,TRBJ2-1,-,-,TGTGCCAGCAGCTTAAGTCAAACAAGATCCGATGAGCAGTTCTTC,CASSLSQTRSDEQFF
TRBV5-1,TRBJ1-4,TRBD1,few,TGCGCCAGCAGCCAGGGACAGATCGCAACTAATGAAAAACTGTTTTTT,CASSQGQIATNEKLFF
TRBV7-8,TRBJ2-7,-,many,TGTGCCAGCAGCTTAGCGGGGGGCTCCTACGAGCAGTACTTC,CASSLAGGSYEQYF
TRBV19,TRBJ2-1,-,few,TGTGCCAGTAGTAGACAGTCATCCAATGAGCAGTTCTTC,CASSRQSSNEQFF
TRBV9,TRBJ2-2,TRBD2,-,TGTGCCAGCAGCTTAATAGCGGGGGCCGGGGAGCTGTTTTTT,CASSLIAGAGELFF
TRBV5-1,TRBJ1-2,TRBD1,once,TGCGCCAGCAGCTCCAGGGACAGGGCGTCTGGCTACACCTTC,CASSSRDRASGYTF
TRBV2,TRBJ2-3,TRBD2,-,TGTGCCAGCAGGGAGGGACTAGCGGGAGCAGATACGCAGTATTTT,CASREGLAGADTQYF
TRBV28,TRBJ1-1,TRBD1,-,TGTGCCATACAGGGGCCGGGCACTGAAGCTTTCTTT,CAIQGPGTEAFF
TRBV7-9,TRBJ2-1,TRBD2,-,TGTGCCAGCAGCCCCCCCGGGGAGGGCCTCAATGAGCAGTTCTTC,CASSPPGEGLNEQFF
TRBV7-2,TRBJ1-6,-,-,TGTGCCAGCAAAAAGAGGGGGGGGGACACCAATTCCCCCCTCCACTTT,CASKKRGGDTNSPLHF
TRBV11-2,TRBJ2-7,-,-,TGTGCCAGCAGCGACTTAGCGAGGGGGAGCTCCTACGAGCAGTACTTC,CASSDLARGSSYEQYF
TRBV5-1,TRBJ2-6,TRBD1,-,TGCGCCAGCAGCTTTCAGGGGGCTAGTGGGGCCAACGTCCTGACTTTC,CASSFQGASGANVLTF
TRBV10-1,TRBJ2-6,-,-,TGCGCCAGCAGTGAGGGGGGGTCTGGGGCCAACGTCCTGACTTTC,CASSEGGSGANVLTF
TRBV9,TRBJ2-6,-,few,TGTGCCAGCAGCGTAGGACACAACTCTGGGGCCAACGTCCTGACTTTC,CASSVGHNSGANVLTF
TRBV7-2,TRBJ2-7,TRBD1,-,TGTGCCAGCAGACGCACAGGGGGGCAGACCTACAGGGACGAGCAGTACTTC,CASRRTGGQTYRDEQYF
TRBV5-4,TRBJ2-3,-,few,TGTGCCAGCAGCTTAAAGGCAGCGGATACGCAGTATTTT,CASSLKAADTQYF
TRBV6-1,TRBJ2-6,TRBD2,-,TGTGCCAGCAGTGAACCAGGACTAGCTGGGGCCAACGTCCTGACTTTC,CASSEPGLAGANVLTF
TRBV11-3,TRBJ2-3,-,-,TGTGCCAGCAGCTTAGGGGCGGATACGCAGTATTTT,CASSLGADTQYF
TRBV19,TRBJ2-7,-,-,TGTGCCAGTAGTATAGGAGCCGAACGGCAGTACTTC,CASSIGAERQYF
TRBV9,TRBJ1-1,-,-,TGTGCCAGCAGCGTAGGCGGGACGGGGACTGAAGCTTTCTTT,CASSVGGTGTEAFF
TRBV3-1/TRBV3-2,TRBJ2-3,TRBD2,-,TGTGCCAGCAGACCTCACTCCCTAGGACTAGCCCCAGATACGCAGTATTTT,CASRPHSLGLAPDTQYF
TRBV18,TRBJ2-3,-,-,TGTGCCAGCTCACCTTGGACAGCCCCCACAGATACGCAGTATTTT,CASSPWTAPTDTQYF
TRBV7-9,TRBJ1-6,-,once,TGTGCCAGCAGCGCGGGTTATTCACCCCTCCACTTT,CASSAGYSPLHF
TRBV5-4,TRBJ2-1,TRBD2,-,TGTGCCAGCATGCGGACTAGCACCTACAATGAGCAGTTCTTC,CASMRTSTYNEQFF
TRBV19,TRBJ2-2,-,-,TGTGCCACCCAACAGGAGAACACCGGGGAGCTGTTTTTT,CATQQENTGELFF
TRBV11-2,TRBJ2-1,TRBD2,-,TGTGCCAGCAGCTTTACTAGCGGGAGCCATGAGCAGTTCTTC,CASSFTSGSHEQFF
TRBV7-8,TRBJ2-7,-,-,TGTGCCAGCAGCTTAGGTGCTAGCTCCTACGAGCAGTACTTC,CASSLGASSYEQYF
TRBV3-1/TRBV3-2,TRBJ1-6,-,few,TGTGCCAGCAGCCAAGACAGGGGCTATAATTCACCCCTCCACTTT,CASSQDRGYNSPLHF
TRBV6-2/TRBV6-3,TRBJ2-5,TRBD2,-,TGTGCCAGCAGTTACGTTACTAGCGGGAGTGAGACCCAGTACTTC,CASSYVTSGSETQYF
TRBV2,TRBJ2-7,-,-,TGTGCCAGCAGTGACCTGGTCAGTGTCTACGAGCAGTACTTC,CASSDLVSVYEQYF
TRBV3-1/TRBV3-2,TRBJ1-2,-,-,TGTGCCAGCAGCCCATTGGAGAACTATGGCTACACCTTC,CASSPLENYGYTF
TRBV9,TRBJ1-4,TRBD1,-,TGTGCCAGCACCCCAGGACAGGGCATCAATGAAAAACTGTTTTTT,CASTPGQGINEKLFF
TRBV13,TRBJ1-3,TRBD1,once,TGTGCCAGCAGCTCTCACAGGGGGCGAGGAAACACCATATATTTT,CASSSHRGRGNTIYF
TRBV28,TRBJ1-4,TRBD1,-,TGTGCCAGCAGTTCCCCGGGACAGGTTATTGAAAAACTGTTTTTT,CASSSPGQVIEKLFF
TRBV7-9,TRBJ2-7,-,-,TGTGCCAGCAGCTTATACAGGGACGAGCAGTACTTC,CASSLYRDEQYF
TRBV7-9,TRBJ1-1,TRBD1,few,TGTGCCAGCAGCGCCGCAGGGGGGATTTCCACTGAAGCTTTCTTT,CASSAAGGISTEAFF
TRBV14,TRBJ2-7,TRBD2,-,TGTGCCAGCAGCCAAGGTCTACTAGCGTCTGGCGAGCAGTACTTC,CASSQGLLASGEQYF
TRBV2,TRBJ2-3,-,-,TGTGCCAGCAGTGTGCGGGAATATGAGTATTTT,CASSVREYEYF
TRBV28,TRBJ1-1,-,-,TGTGCCAGCAGTTTATTCGAGTCGGCGGGGGGAATCACTGAAGCTTTCTTT,CASSLFESAGGITEAFF
TRBV13,TRBJ2-5,TRBD2,-,TGTGCCAGCAGCTCCCTAAAGACTAGCGGGAGCTTTGTTGAGACCCAGTACTTC,CASSSLKTSGSFVETQYF
TRBV11-2,TRBJ2-5,-,-,TGTGCCAGCAGCTTAGAAAGAACATACCAAGAGACCCAGTACTTC,CASSLERTYQETQYF
TRBV7-9,TRBJ1-1,-,-,TGTGCCAGCAGCTTAGACAGGGTGAACACTGAAGCTTTCTTT,CASSLDRVNTEAFF
TRBV30,TRBJ1-4,-,once,TGTGCCTGGAGTGGTAACTCTAATGAAAAACTGTTTTTT,CAWSGNSNEKLFF